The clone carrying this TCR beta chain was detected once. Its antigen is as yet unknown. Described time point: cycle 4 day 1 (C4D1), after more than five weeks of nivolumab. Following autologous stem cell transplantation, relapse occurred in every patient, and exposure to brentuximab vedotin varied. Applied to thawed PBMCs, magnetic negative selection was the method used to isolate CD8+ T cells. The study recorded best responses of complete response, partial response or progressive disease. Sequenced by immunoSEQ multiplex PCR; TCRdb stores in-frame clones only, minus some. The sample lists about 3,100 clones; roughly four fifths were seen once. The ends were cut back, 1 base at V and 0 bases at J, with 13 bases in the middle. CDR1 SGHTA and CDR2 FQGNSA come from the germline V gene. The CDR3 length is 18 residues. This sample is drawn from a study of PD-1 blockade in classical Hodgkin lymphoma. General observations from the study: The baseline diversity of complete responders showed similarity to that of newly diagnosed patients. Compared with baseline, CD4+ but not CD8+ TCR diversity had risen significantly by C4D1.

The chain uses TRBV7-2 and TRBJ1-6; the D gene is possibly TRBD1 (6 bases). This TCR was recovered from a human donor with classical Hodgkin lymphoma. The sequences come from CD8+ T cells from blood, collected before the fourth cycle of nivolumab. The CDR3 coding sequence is TGTGCCAGCAGCTTAGGCAGGACAGTCAACTCCTATAATTCACCCCTCCACTTT. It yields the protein CASSLGRTVNSYNSPLHF.